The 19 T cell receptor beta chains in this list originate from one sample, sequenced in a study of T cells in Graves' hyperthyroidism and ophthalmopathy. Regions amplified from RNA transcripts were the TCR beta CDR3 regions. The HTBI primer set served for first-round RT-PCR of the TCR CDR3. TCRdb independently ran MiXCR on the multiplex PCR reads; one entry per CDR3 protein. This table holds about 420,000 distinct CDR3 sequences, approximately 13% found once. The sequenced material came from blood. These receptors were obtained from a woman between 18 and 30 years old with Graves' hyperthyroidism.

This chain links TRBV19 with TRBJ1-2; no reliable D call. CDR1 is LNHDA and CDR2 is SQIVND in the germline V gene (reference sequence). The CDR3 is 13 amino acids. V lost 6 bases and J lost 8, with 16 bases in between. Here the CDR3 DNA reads TGTGCCAGTAGGGACCTTACTATGGGAGGCTACACCTTC. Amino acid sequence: CASRDLTMGGYTF.

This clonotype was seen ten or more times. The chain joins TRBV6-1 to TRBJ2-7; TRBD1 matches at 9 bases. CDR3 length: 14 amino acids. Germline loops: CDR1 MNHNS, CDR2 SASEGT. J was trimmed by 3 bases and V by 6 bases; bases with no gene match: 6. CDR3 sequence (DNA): TGTGCCAGCAGGGAGAACAGGGGGCGCTACGAGCAGTACTTC. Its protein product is CASRENRGRYEQYF.

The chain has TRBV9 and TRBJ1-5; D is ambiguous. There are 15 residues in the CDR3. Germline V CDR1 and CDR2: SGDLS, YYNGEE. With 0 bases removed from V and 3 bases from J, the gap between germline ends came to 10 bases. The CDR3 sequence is CASSVDGVPNQPQHF. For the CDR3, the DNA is TGTGCCAGCAGCGTAGATGGGGTCCCCAATCAGCCCCAGCATTTT.

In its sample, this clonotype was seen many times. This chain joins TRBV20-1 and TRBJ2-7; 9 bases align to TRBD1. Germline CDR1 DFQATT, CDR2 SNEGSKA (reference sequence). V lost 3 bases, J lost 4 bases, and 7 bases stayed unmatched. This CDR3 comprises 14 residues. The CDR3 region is CSASAGTGIYEQYF. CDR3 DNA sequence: TGCAGTGCTAGTGCCGGGACAGGGATTTACGAGCAGTACTTC.

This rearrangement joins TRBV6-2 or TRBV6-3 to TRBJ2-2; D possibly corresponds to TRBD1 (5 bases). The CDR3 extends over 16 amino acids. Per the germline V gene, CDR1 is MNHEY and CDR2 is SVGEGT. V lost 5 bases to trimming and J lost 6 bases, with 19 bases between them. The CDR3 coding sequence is TGTGCCAGCAGTCACCGGATGGGGCTTAGCCCCGGGGAGCTGTTTTTT. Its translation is CASSHRMGLSPGELFF.

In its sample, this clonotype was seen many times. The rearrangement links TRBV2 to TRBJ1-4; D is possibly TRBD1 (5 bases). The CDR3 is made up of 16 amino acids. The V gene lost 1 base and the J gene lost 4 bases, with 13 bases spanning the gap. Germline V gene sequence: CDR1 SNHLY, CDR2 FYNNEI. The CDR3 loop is CASSEGGGRINEKLFF. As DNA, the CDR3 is TGTGCCAGCAGTGAAGGCGGGGGACGCATTAATGAAAAACTGTTTTTT.

The CDR3 loop reads CASSFRGAAYEQYF. The CDR3 DNA follows: TGCGCCAGCAGCTTTCGGGGGGCTGCCTACGAGCAGTACTTC. This sequence joins TRBV5-1 and TRBJ2-7, with TRBD2 as a possible D gene (7 bases). From germline, CDR1 is SGHRS and CDR2 YFSETQ. The CDR3 has 14 residues. V was clipped by 2 bases and J by 2 bases, with 11 bases between them.

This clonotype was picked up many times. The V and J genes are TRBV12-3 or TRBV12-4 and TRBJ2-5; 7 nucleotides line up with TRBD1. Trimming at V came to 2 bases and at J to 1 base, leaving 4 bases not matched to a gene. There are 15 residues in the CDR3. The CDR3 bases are TGTGCCAGCAGTTTACCCGGGACAGCCCAAGAGACCCAGTACTTC. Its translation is CASSLPGTAQETQYF.

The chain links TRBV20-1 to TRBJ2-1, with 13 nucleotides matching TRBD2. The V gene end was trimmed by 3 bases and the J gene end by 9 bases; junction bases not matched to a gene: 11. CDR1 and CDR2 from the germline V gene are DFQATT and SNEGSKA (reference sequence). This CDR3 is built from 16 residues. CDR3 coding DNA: TGCAGTGCTAGTAAACCGGGACTAGCGGGAAGGATTGAGCAGTTCTTC. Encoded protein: CSASKPGLAGRIEQFF.

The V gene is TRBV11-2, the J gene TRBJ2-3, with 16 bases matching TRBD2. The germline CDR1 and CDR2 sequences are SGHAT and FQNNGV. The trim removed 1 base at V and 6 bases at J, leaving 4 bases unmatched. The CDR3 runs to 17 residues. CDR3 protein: CASSLAGLAGGADTQYF. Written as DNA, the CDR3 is TGTGCCAGCAGCTTAGCGGGACTAGCGGGAGGGGCGGATACGCAGTATTTT.

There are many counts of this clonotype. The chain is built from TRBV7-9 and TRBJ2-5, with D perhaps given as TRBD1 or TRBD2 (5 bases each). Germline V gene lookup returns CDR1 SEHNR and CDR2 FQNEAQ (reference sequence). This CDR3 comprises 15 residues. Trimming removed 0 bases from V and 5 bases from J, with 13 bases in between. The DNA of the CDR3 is TGTGCCAGCAGCTTAGCGGAGGTTGCAGGGGAGACCCAGTACTTC. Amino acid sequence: CASSLAEVAGETQYF.

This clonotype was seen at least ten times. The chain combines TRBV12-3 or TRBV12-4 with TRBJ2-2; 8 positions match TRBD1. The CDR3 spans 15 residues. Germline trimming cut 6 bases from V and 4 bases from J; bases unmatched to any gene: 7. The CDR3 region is CASSSTGGSTGELFF. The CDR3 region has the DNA TGTGCCAGCAGCTCAACAGGGGGGAGCACCGGGGAGCTGTTTTTT.

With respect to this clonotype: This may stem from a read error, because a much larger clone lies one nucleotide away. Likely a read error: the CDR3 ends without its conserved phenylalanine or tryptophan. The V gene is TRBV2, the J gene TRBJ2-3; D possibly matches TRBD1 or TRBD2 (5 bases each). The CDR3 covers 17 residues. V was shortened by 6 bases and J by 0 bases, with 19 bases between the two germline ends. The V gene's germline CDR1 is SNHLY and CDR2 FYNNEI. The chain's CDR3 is CASSSPMGTPSTDTQYL. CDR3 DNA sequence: TGTGCCAGCAGCTCCCCCATGGGGACCCCGAGCACAGATACGCAGTATCTT.

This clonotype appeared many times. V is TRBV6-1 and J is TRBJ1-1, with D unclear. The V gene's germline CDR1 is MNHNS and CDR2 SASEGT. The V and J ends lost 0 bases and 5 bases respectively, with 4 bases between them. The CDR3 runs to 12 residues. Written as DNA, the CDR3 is TGTGCCAGCAGTGAAGCGACGACTGAAGCTTTCTTT. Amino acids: CASSEATTEAFF.

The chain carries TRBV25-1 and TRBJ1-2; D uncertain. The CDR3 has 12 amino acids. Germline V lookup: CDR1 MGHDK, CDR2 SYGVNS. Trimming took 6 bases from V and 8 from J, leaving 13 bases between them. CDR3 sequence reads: CASSPGDWGYTF. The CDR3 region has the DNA TGTGCCAGCAGCCCCGGGGATTGGGGCTACACCTTC.

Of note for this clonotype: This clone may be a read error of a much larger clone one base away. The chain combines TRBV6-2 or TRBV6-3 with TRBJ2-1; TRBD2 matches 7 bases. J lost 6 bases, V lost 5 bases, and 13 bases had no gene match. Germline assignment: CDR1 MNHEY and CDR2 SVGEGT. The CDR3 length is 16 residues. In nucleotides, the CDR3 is TGTGCCAGCAGTGAGTCTGCCGGGGGGTCGGGCAATGAGCAGTTCTTC. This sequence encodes CASSESAGGSGNEQFF.

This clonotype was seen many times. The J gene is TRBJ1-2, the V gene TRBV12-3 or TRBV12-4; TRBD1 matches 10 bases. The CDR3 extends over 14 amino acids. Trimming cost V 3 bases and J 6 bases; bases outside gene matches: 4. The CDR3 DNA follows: TGTGCCAGCAGTTTGTGGGACAGGGGTAATGGCTACACCTTC. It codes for CASSLWDRGNGYTF.

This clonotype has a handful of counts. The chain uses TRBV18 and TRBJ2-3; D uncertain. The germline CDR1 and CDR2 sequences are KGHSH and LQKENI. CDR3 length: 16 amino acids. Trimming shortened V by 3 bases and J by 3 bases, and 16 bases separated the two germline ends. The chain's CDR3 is CASSPPFSAKTDTQYF. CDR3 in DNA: TGTGCCAGCTCACCCCCCTTTTCTGCAAAAACAGATACGCAGTATTTT. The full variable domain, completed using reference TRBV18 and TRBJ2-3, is NAGVMQNPRHLVRRRGQEARLRCSPMKGHSHVYWYRQLPEEGLKFMVYLQKENIIDESGMPKERFSAEFPKEGPSILRIQQVVRGDSAAYFCASSPPFSAKTDTQYFGPGTRLTVL.

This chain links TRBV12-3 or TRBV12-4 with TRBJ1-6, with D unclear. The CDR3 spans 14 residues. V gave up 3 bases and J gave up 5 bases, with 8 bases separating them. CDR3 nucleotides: TGTGCCAGCAGTTTCGGGCAGGATAATTCACCCCTCCACTTT. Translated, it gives CASSFGQDNSPLHF.